Each of the 21 T cell receptor beta chains below was sequenced from the same sample in a study of blood T cell repertoires in COVID-19. Using immunoSEQ multiplex PCR, the repertoire was profiled, and TCRdb retains in-frame clones only, with some absent. Among about 170,000 clones, 84% were seen once, and the ten largest hold about an eighth. The source material was PBMCs or T cells enriched from blood (not recorded which). These receptors all come from a man aged 45 to 65 who had recovered from COVID-19.

The J gene is TRBJ1-5, the V gene TRBV7-9; 7 bases match TRBD1. This CDR3 region has 15 residues. CDR1 is SEHNR and CDR2 is FQNEAQ in the germline V gene (reference sequence). J gave up 9 bases and V 4 bases, and 12 bases lay outside the gene matches. The CDR3 loop is CASSSSKGAGLPQHF. The CDR3 bases are TGTGCCAGCAGCTCTTCCAAGGGGGCCGGGCTGCCCCAGCATTTT.

The chain links TRBV4-1 to TRBJ2-2; 8 bases map to TRBD1. The V gene's germline CDR1 is MGHRA and CDR2 YSYEKL. J was trimmed by 3 bases and V by 1 base; bases with no gene match: 10. This CDR3 has 18 residues. CDR3 sequence reads: CASSQGTGLFYHTGELFF. As DNA, the CDR3 is TGCGCCAGCAGCCAAGGGACAGGGTTGTTTTATCACACCGGGGAGCTGTTTTTT.

J is TRBJ2-7 and V is TRBV7-9; perhaps TRBD1 as D (6 bases). The CDR3 extends over 14 amino acids. V was trimmed by 2 bases and J by 0 bases, leaving 8 bases between them. Germline V gene data show CDR1 as SEHNR and CDR2 as FQNEAQ (reference sequence). The DNA for the CDR3 is TGTGCCAGCAGCTTACAGGGGTCCTCCTACGAGCAGTACTTC. Encoded protein: CASSLQGSSYEQYF.

The V and J genes are TRBV7-9 and TRBJ2-3; tentatively, D is TRBD1 (6 bases). This CDR3 has 16 residues. CDR1 and CDR2 (germline): SEHNR, FQNEAQ (reference sequence). Trimming removed 1 base from V and 5 bases from J, with 16 bases in between. The CDR3 is CASSLVEGVVRDTQYF. CDR3 nucleotides: TGTGCCAGCAGCTTAGTAGAGGGGGTAGTGAGAGATACGCAGTATTTT.

This clone has a handful of counts. V gene TRBV6-5 combines with J gene TRBJ2-1; TRBD1 might be the D (6 bases). This CDR3 has 12 amino acids. V lost 7 bases to trimming and J lost 8 bases, with 12 bases between them. Germline CDR1 reads MNHEY; CDR2 reads SVGAGI. CDR3 nucleotides: TGTGCCAGCACCCTGAAGGGGGATGAGCAGTTCTTC. It translates to CASTLKGDEQFF.

The chain uses TRBV27 and TRBJ1-5; a possible D gene is TRBD1 (5 bases). The CDR3 loop spans 14 amino acids. Deletions cut 3 bases from V and 1 base from J, with 7 bases between. Germline V gene lookup returns CDR1 MNHEY and CDR2 SMNVEV (reference sequence). DNA for the CDR3: TGTGCCAGCAGTTTGGCAGGGAGCAATCAGCCCCAGCATTTT. Its protein product is CASSLAGSNQPQHF.

The chain recombines TRBV4-1 with TRBJ1-2; D perhaps matches TRBD1 (6 bases). The CDR3 is 16 amino acids. Germline-derived CDR1 and CDR2 are MGHRA and YSYEKL. V was pared by 0 bases and J by 7 bases, with 18 bases between. The CDR3 DNA reads TGCGCCAGCAGCCAAGATTCCTCAGGGGTGAGGAGTGGCTACACCTTC. Encoded protein: CASSQDSSGVRSGYTF.

The rearrangement links TRBV7-6 to TRBJ2-7, with D possibly matching TRBD2 (5 bases). Germline CDR1 is SGHVS and CDR2 is FNYEAQ. There are 18 residues in the CDR3. V lost 1 base to trimming and J lost 6 bases, with 25 bases between them. The CDR3 sequence is CASSLEFSRPSREFEQYF. Here the CDR3 DNA reads TGTGCCAGCAGCTTAGAATTTTCCCGTCCTAGCCGTGAATTCGAGCAGTACTTC.

This clone has more than one count but fewer than ten. J is TRBJ1-1 and V is TRBV6-5; D is perhaps TRBD1 (5 bases). The CDR3 length is 15 residues. Germline V gene lookup returns CDR1 MNHEY and CDR2 SVGAGI. V was trimmed by 5 bases and J by 3 bases, leaving 16 bases between them. DNA of the CDR3: TGTGCCAGCAGTCCCACCCGGGGGGTGGACACTGAAGCTTTCTTT. This gives the protein CASSPTRGVDTEAFF.

The chain has TRBV20-1 and TRBJ2-5; 8 nucleotides line up with TRBD2. This CDR3 contains 11 residues. The germline gives CDR1 DFQATT, CDR2 SNEGSKA (reference sequence). As DNA, the CDR3 is TGCGCGGGTAGCGGGGCCGGGGGCCAGTACTTC. Protein: CAGSGAGGQYF.

This rearrangement joins TRBV27 to TRBJ2-2; D unresolved. CDR3 size: 14 residues. Germline values: CDR1 MNHEY, CDR2 SMNVEV (reference sequence). V was clipped by 2 bases and J by 5 bases, with 9 bases between them. The CDR3: CASSLRLLTGELFF. DNA for the CDR3: TGTGCCAGCAGTTTAAGGCTACTAACCGGGGAGCTGTTTTTT.

The chain has TRBV7-2 and TRBJ1-2, with TRBD1 identical over 8 bases. Per germline, CDR1 SGHTA and CDR2 FQGNSA. The CDR3 covers 14 residues. V lost 5 bases to trimming and J lost 4 bases; unmatched junction nucleotides: 6. For the CDR3, the DNA is TGTGCCAGCAGCGGTCGACAGGGGATCTATGGCTACACCTTC. This sequence encodes CASSGRQGIYGYTF.

The gene calls are TRBV5-6 and TRBJ2-1, with 11 bases lining up with TRBD1. After removal of 3 bases from V and 10 bases from J, the junction contained 6 bases not matched to a gene. The CDR3 runs 14 residues. The V gene's germline CDR1 is SGHDT and CDR2 YYEEEE. The CDR3 DNA is TGTGCCAGCAGCTGGGGACAGGGGGTAGGGGAGCAGTTCTTC. Translation: CASSWGQGVGEQFF.

The chain links TRBV3-1 (or the pseudogene TRBV3-2) to TRBJ1-2; D is ambiguous. Trimming left V 4 bases short and J 8 bases short, with 14 bases between. The CDR3 runs to 13 residues. The germline V gene encodes CDR1 LGHDT and CDR2 YNNKEL (reference sequence). The DNA of the CDR3 is TGTGCCAGCAGCCCGGAGGTAGGGTCCGGCTACACCTTC. Amino acid sequence: CASSPEVGSGYTF.

This clone was seen more than once but under ten times. J is TRBJ2-3 and V is TRBV3-1 (or the pseudogene TRBV3-2); possibly TRBD1 for D (5 bases). The CDR3 is made up of 14 amino acids. V lost 3 bases and J lost 3, with 10 bases in between. The V gene's germline CDR1 is LGHDT and CDR2 YNNKEL (reference sequence). The CDR3 DNA is TGTGCCAGCAGCCATGCTCCAGGGACAGATACGCAGTATTTT. Protein sequence: CASSHAPGTDTQYF.

Only a few counts were recorded for this clone. This chain joins TRBV18 and TRBJ1-5; TRBD1 is a possible D gene (6 bases). The CDR3 has 13 residues. V lost 2 bases and J lost 5, with 7 bases in between. Germline V gives CDR1 KGHSH, CDR2 LQKENI. CDR3 sequence: CASSPAGDQPQHF. The CDR3 region has the DNA TGTGCCAGCTCACCAGCAGGGGATCAGCCCCAGCATTTT.

The chain combines TRBV4-1 with TRBJ1-6; 8 bases line up with TRBD1. Germline V gene data show CDR1 as MGHRA and CDR2 as YSYEKL. This CDR3 is built from 16 residues. The V segment lost 2 bases and the J segment 5 bases; nucleotides outside the gene matches: 5. The CDR3 DNA follows: TGCGCCAGCAGCCAAACCGGGACAGGCAATAATTCACCCCTCCACTTT. It is translated as CASSQTGTGNNSPLHF.

The rearrangement links TRBV27 to TRBJ1-6; a possible D gene is TRBD1 (6 bases). The CDR3 runs 15 residues. Germline V gives CDR1 MNHEY, CDR2 SMNVEV (reference sequence). V was pared by 6 bases and J by 4 bases, with 13 bases between. CDR3 sequence reads: CASRGHNLYNSPLHF. CDR3 in DNA: TGTGCCAGCAGGGGACATAATCTATATAATTCACCCCTCCACTTT.

The chain recombines TRBV6-5 with TRBJ2-5, with 7 bases identical to TRBD1. Trimming at V came to 0 bases and at J to 2 bases, leaving 0 bases not matched to a gene. The CDR3 covers 14 residues. Per the germline V gene, CDR1 is MNHEY and CDR2 is SVGAGI. CDR3 sequence reads: CASSYSTGQETQYF. In nucleotides, the CDR3 is TGTGCCAGCAGTTACTCGACAGGGCAAGAGACCCAGTACTTC.

The chain has TRBV6-5 and TRBJ1-2; tentative D call: TRBD1 (5 bases). The V and J ends lost 4 bases and 2 bases respectively, with 8 bases between them. This CDR3 comprises 13 residues. From germline, CDR1 is MNHEY and CDR2 SVGAGI. The CDR3 sequence is CASSLAGNYGYTF. CDR3 nucleotide sequence: TGTGCCAGCAGTTTAGCAGGGAACTATGGCTACACCTTC.

The chain has TRBV6-5 and TRBJ1-1; 7 bases line up with TRBD1. The V and J ends lost 6 bases and 10 bases, in that order; junction bases with no gene match: 14. Germline CDR1 is MNHEY and CDR2 is SVGAGI. This CDR3 contains 14 residues. CDR3 DNA: TGTGCCAGCAGACCACAGGGGACATATTCTAGAGCTTTCTTT. Translating gives CASRPQGTYSRAFF.